This TCR beta chain was obtained from a study of T cell clonality in common variable immunodeficiency. The protocol was immunoSEQ multiplex PCR, while the TCRdb copy is restricted to in-frame clones and leaves out a portion. The data show about 28,000 clones, none appearing only once, with 29% held by the ten largest. Reduced serum IgG, IgA and/or IgM plus specific antibody deficiency defined CVID. No CVID subject was ill or on immunomodulatory drugs when sampled. As regards this clone: Antigen unknown. Coverage ceases 3 residues before the CDR3 finishes, and the germline J gene fills in the end.

The CDR3 loop spans 16 amino acids. The ends lost 8 bases at V and 5 bases at J; junction bases unmatched: 11. CDR1 and CDR2 from the germline V gene are SNHLY and FYNNEI. Study findings and constraints: Compared with healthy controls, CVID subjects showed increased TCRbeta clonality, mostly in about a third. Reportedly, TCR beta sequences from common variable immunodeficiency showed fewer deletions and N-nucleotide insertions. CVID subjects shared fewer TCRbeta clones than healthy controls did.

The chain joins TRBV2 to TRBJ1-6, with TRBD1 identical over 8 bases. The sequence was collected from a human donor with common variable immunodeficiency. The sequenced sample consisted of peripheral blood mononuclear cells. CDR3: CASGQGSPSNNSPLHF. The CDR3 bases that were read are TGTGCCAGCGGACAGGGCTCTCCTTCTAATAATTCACCC.